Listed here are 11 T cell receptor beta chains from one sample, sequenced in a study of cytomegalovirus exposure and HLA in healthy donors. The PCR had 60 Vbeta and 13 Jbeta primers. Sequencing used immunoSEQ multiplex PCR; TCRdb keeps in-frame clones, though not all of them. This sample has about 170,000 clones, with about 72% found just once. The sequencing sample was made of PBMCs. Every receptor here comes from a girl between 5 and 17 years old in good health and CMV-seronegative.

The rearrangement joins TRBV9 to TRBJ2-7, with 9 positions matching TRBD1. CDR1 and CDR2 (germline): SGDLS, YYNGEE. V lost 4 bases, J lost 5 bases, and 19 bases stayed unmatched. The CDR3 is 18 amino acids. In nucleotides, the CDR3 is TGTGCCAGCAGCCCCGCTAGAGATTTTACAGGGGGCGTCGACGAGCAGTACTTC. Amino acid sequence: CASSPARDFTGGVDEQYF.

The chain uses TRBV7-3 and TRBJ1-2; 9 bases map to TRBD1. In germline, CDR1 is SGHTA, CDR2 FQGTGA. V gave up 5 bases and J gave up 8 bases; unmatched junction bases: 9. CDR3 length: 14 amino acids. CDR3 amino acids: CASSRGQGLSGYTF. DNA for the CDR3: TGTGCCAGCAGCAGGGGACAGGGCTTGAGCGGCTACACCTTC.

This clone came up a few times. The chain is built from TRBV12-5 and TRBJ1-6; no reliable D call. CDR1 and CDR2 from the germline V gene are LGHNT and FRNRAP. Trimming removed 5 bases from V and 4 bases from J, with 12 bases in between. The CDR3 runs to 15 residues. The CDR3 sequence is CASGPPTAYNSPLHF. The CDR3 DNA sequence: TGTGCTAGTGGTCCTCCCACAGCATATAATTCACCCCTCCACTTT.

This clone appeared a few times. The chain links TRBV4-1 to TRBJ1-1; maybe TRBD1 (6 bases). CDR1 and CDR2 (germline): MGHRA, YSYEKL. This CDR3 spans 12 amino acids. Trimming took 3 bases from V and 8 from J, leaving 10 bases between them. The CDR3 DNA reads TGCGCCAGCAGCCAGACCGGGACAGAAGCTTTCTTT. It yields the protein CASSQTGTEAFF.

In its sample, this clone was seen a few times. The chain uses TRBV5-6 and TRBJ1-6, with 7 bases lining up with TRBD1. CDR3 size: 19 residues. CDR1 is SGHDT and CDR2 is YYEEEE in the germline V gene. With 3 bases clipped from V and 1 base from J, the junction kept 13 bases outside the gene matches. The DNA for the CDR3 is TGTGCCAGCAGCTCCGGGACAGTCAAAGTAGGGTCCTATAATTCACCCCTCCACTTT. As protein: CASSSGTVKVGSYNSPLHF.

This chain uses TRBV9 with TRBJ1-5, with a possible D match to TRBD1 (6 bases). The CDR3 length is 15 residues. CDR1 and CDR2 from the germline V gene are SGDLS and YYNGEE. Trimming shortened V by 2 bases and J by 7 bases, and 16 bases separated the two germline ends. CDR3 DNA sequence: TGTGCCAGCAGCGTTGGGGAGGGGGTACGGCAGCCCCAGCATTTT. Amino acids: CASSVGEGVRQPQHF.

The CDR3 loop is CASSPGGREYEQYF. CDR3 in DNA: TGTGCCAGCAGCCCGGGGGGCAGGGAGTACGAGCAGTACTTC. The chain joins TRBV6-6 to TRBJ2-7; possible D gene TRBD2, 7 bases. This CDR3 is built from 14 residues. Trimming shortened V by 6 bases and J by 4 bases, and 16 bases separated the two germline ends. CDR1 and CDR2 (germline): MNHNY, SVGAGI (reference sequence).

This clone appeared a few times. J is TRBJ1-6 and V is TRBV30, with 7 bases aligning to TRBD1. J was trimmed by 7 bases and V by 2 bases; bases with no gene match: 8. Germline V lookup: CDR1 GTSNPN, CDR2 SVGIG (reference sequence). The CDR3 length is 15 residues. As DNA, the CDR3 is TGTGCCTGGAGTTTCACAGGGGCCCTGAATTCACCCCTCCACTTT. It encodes CAWSFTGALNSPLHF. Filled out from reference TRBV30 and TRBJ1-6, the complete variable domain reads SQTIHQWPATLVQPVGSPLSLECTVEGTSNPNLYWYRQAAGRGLQLLFYSVGIGQISSEVPQNLSASRPQDRQFILSSKKLLLSDSGFYLCAWSFTGALNSPLHFGNGTRLTVT.

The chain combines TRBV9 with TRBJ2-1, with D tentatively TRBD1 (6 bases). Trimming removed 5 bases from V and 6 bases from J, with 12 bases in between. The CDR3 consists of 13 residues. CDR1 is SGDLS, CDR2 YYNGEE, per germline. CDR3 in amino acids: CASRPQGSNEQFF. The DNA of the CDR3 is TGTGCCAGCAGACCTCAGGGGAGCAATGAGCAGTTCTTC.

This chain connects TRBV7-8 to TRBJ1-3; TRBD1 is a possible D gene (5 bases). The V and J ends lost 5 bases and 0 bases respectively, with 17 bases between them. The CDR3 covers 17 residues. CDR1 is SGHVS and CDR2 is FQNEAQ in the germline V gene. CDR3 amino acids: CASSPKRRGSSGNTIYF. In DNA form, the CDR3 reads TGTGCCAGCAGCCCAAAGAGGAGGGGATCCTCTGGAAACACCATATATTTT. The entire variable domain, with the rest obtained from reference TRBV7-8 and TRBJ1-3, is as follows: GAGVSQSPRYKVAKRGQDVALRCDPISGHVSLFWYQQALGQGPEFLTYFQNEAQLDKSGLPSDRFFAERPEGSVSTLKIQRTQQEDSAVYLCASSPKRRGSSGNTIYFGEGSWLTVV.

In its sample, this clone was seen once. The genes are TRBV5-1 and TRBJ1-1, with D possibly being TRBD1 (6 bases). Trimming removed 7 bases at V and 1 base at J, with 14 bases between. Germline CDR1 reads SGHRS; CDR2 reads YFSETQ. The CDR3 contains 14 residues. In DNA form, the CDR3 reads TGCGCCAGCCTTAATTCGACAGGGAACACTGAAGCTTTCTTT. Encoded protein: CASLNSTGNTEAFF.